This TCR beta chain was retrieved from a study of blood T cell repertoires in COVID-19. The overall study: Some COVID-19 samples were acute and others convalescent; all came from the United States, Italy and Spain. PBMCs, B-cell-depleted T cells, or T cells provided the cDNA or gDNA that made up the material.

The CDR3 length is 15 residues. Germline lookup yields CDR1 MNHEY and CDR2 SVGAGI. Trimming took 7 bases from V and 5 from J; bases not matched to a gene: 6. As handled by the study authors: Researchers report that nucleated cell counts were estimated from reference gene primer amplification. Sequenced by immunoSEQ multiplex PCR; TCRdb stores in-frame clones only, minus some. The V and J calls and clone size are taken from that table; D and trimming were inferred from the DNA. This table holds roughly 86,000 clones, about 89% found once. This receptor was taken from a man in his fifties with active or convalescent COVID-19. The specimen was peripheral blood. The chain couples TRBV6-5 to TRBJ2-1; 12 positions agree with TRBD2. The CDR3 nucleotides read TGTGCCAGCACCCCTAGCGGGGGGGCAAACAATGAGCAGTTCTTC. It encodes CASTPSGGANNEQFF.